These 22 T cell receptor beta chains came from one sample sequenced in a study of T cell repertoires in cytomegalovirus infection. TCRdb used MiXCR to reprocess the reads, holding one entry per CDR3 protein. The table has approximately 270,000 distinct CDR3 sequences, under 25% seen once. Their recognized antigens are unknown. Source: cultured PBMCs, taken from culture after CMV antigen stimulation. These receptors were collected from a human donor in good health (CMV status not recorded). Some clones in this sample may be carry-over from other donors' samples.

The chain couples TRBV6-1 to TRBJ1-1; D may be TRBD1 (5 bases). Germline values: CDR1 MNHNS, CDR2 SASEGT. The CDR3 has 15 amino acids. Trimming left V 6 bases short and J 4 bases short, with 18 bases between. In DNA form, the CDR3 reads TGTGCCAGCAGGACCCCCGGGGTCGGGGGCACTGAAGCTTTCTTT. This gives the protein CASRTPGVGGTEAFF.

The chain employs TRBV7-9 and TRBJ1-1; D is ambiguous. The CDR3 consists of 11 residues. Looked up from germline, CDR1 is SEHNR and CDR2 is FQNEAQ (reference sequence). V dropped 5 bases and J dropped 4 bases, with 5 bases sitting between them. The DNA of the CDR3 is TGTGCCAGCAGCAAAGGCACTGAAGCTTTCTTT. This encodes CASSKGTEAFF.

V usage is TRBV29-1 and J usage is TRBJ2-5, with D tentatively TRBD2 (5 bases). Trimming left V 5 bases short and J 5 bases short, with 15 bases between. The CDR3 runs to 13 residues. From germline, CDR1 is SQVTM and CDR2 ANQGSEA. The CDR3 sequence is CSVYTGVGETQYF. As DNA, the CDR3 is TGCAGCGTTTATACCGGGGTCGGGGAGACCCAGTACTTC.

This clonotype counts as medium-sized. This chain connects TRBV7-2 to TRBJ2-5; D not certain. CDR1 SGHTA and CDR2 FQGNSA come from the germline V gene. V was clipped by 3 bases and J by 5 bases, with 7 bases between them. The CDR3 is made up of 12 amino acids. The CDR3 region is CASSFYGETQYF. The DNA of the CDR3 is TGTGCCAGCAGCTTTTACGGGGAGACCCAGTACTTC.

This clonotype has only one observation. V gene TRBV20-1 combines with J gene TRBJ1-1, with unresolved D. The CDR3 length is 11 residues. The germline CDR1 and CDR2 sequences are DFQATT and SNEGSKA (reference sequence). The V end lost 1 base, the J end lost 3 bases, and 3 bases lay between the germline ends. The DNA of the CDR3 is TGCAGTGCTAGAGCGGACACTGAAGCTTTCTTT. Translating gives CSARADTEAFF.

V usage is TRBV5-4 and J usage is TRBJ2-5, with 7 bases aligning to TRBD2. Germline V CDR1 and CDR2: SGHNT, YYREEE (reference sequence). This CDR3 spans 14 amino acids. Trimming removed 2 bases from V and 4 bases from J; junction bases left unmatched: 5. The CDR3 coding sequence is TGTGCCAGCAGCTTCGGGACTACTCGAGAGACCCAGTACTTC. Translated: CASSFGTTRETQYF. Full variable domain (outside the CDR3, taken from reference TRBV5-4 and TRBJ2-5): ETGVTQSPTHLIKTRGQQVTLRCSSQSGHNTVSWYQQALGQGPQFIFQYYREEENGRGNFPPRFSGLQFPNYSSELNVNALELDDSALYLCASSFGTTRETQYFGPGTRLLVL.

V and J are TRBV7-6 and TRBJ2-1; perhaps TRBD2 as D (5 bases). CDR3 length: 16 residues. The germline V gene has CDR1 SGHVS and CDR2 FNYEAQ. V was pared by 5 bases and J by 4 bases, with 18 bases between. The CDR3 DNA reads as TGTGCCAGCAGCCCGATGCGGACTGGAGTTTACAATGAGCAGTTCTTC. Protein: CASSPMRTGVYNEQFF.

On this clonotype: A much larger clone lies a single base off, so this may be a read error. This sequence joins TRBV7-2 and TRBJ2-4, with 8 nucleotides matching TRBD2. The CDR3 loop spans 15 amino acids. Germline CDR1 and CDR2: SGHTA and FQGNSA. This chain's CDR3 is CASSPGGEAKNIPYF. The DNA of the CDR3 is TGTGCCAGCAGCCCGGGGGGGGAGGCCAAAAACATTCCGTACTTC.

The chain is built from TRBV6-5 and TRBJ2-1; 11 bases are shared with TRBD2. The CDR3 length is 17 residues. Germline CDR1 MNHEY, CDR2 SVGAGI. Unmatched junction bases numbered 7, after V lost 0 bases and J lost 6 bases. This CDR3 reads CASSYSSLAGVINEQFF. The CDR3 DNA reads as TGTGCCAGCAGTTACTCGTCACTAGCGGGAGTAATCAATGAGCAGTTCTTC.

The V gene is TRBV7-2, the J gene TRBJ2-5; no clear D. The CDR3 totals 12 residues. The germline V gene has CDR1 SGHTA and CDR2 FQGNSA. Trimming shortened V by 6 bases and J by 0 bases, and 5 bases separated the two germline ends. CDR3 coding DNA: TGTGCCAGCAGTTCGTACCAAGAGACCCAGTACTTC. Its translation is CASSSYQETQYF.

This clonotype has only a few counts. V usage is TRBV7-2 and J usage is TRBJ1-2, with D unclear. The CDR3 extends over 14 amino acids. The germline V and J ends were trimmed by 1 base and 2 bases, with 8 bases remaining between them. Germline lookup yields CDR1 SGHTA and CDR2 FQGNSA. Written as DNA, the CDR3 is TGTGCCAGCAGCTTAGACGCGGGGAACTATGGCTACACCTTC. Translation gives CASSLDAGNYGYTF.

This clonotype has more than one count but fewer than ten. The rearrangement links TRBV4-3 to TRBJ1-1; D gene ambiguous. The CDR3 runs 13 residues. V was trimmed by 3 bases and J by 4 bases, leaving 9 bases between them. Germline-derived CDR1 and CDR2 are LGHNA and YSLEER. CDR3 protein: CASSHNTGTEAFF. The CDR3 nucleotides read TGCGCCAGCAGCCACAACACGGGCACTGAAGCTTTCTTT.

CDR3 loop: CATSRDLAETQYF. The DNA of the CDR3 is TGTGCCACCAGCAGAGATCTGGCTGAGACCCAGTACTTC. The chain combines TRBV15 with TRBJ2-5; D remains unclear. V was clipped by 0 bases and J by 5 bases, with 7 bases between them. This CDR3 has 13 residues. The germline V gene has CDR1 LNHNV and CDR2 YYDKDF (reference sequence).

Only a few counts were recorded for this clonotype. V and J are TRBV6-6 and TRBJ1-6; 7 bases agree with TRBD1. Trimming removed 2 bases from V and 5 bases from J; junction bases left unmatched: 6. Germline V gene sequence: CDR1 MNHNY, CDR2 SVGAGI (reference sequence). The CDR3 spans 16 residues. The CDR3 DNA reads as TGTGCCAGCAGTTACCTGGGGACAGTCAATAATTCACCCCTCCACTTT. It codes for CASSYLGTVNNSPLHF.

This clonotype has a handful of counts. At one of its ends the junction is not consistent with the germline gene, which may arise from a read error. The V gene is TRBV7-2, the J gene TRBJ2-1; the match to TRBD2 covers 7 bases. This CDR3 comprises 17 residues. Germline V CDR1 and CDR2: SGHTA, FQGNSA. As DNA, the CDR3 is TGTGCCAGCACCTTAAATCCAGGACTAGGACACTCTAGTGAGCAGTTCTTC. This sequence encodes CASTLNPGLGHSSEQFF.

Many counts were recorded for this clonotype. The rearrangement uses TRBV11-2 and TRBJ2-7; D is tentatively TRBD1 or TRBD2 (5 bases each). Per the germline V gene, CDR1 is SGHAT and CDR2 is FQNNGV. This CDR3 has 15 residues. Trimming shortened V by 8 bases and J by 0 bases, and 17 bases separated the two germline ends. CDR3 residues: CASLRGWGSSYEQYF. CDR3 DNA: TGTGCCAGCCTCCGGGGTTGGGGGAGCTCCTACGAGCAGTACTTC.

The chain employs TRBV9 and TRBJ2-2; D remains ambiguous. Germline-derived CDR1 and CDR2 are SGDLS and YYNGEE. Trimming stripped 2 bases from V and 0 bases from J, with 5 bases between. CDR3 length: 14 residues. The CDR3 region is CASSVAANTGELFF. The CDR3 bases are TGTGCCAGCAGCGTGGCAGCGAACACCGGGGAGCTGTTTTTT.

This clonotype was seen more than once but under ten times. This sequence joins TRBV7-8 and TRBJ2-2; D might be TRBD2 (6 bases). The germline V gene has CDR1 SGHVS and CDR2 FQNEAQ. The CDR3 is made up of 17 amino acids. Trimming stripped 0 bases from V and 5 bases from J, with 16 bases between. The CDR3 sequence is CASSLAPVEGTTGELFF. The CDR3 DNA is TGTGCCAGCAGCTTAGCTCCAGTAGAGGGGACTACCGGGGAGCTGTTTTTT.

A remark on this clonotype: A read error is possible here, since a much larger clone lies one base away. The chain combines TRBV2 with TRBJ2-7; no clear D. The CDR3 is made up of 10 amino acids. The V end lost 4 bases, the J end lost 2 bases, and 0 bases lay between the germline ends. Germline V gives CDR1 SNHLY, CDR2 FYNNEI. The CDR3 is CASSAYEQYF. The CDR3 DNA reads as TGTGCCAGCAGTGCCTACGAGCAGTACTTC.

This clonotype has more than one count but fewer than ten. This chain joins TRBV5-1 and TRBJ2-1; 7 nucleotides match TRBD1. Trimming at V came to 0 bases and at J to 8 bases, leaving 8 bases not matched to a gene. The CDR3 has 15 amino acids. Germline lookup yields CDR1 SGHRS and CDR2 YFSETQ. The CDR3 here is CASSLEQGWTYEQFF. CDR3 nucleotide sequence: TGCGCCAGCAGCTTGGAACAGGGGTGGACCTATGAGCAGTTCTTC.

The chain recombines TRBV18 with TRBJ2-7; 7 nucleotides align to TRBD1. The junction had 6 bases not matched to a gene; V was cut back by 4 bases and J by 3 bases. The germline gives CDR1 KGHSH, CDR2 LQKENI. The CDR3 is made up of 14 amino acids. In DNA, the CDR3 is TGTGCCAGCTCACTACAGGGGAGTCACTACGAGCAGTACGTC. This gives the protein CASSLQGSHYEQYV.

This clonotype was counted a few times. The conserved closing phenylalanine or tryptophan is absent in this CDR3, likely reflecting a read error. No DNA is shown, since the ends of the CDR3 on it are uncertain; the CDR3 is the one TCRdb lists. The CDR3 is CASSSASGRDVKI. The chain recombines TRBV6-2 or TRBV6-3 with TRBJ2-1; the D call TRBD2 from the table was never checked on the DNA. Looked up from germline, CDR1 is MNHEY and CDR2 is SVGEGT. The CDR3 is 13 amino acids in total, end residues counted.